In this sample, the clone carrying this TCR beta chain turned up a few times. What it recognizes is unknown. The data were obtained in a study of blood T cells in healthy people across ages. Findings of the study overall: Changes in expanded clonotypes were possibly confounded, as the CMV status of donors was unknown. Measured against age, TCR beta diversity per million T cells decreased in a roughly linear manner. Greater diversity and more naive CD4+ cells were seen in long-lived donors than in aged donors.

This CDR3 has 15 amino acids. Trimming stripped 3 bases from V and 0 bases from J, with 11 bases between. Germline CDR1 SEHNR, CDR2 FQNEAQ (reference sequence). Alongside a J-beta primer mix, a sample-barcoded 5' primer served in a second PCR lasting about 7 to 12 cycles. Each CDR3 protein gets one entry after TCRdb re-called the 5' RACE reads with MiXCR. The sample includes 800,000 or so distinct CDR3 sequences, around 25% of them seen just once. These same data were also listed under a study on T cells of mothers and their children. That source notes: The authors found no persistent microchimeric T cell clones.

The chain joins TRBV7-9 to TRBJ2-5; unclear D gene. The sequence came from a boy between 10 and 17 years old in good health. The sequencing sample was made of blood. The CDR3 bases are TGTGCCAGCAGCTTTTCGGAGAGAGACCAAGAGACCCAGTACTTC. Its translation is CASSFSERDQETQYF.